The rows below give T cell receptor beta chains drawn from one sample of a study of regulatory T cells in long-lasting Graves disease. TCRdb ran MiXCR on the multiplex PCR reads and lists one entry per CDR3 protein. Here the sample spans around 250,000 distinct CDR3 sequences, around 16% being singletons. The specimen was peripheral blood mononuclear cells (PBMCs), collected at new diagnosis, from a patient treated with antithyroid drugs. All receptors come from a female donor with Graves disease. CDR3s include the opening cysteine and the closing phenylalanine or tryptophan.

j_call | v_call | cdr3_aa
TRBJ1-1 | TRBV10-3 | CAISDRNTEAFF
TRBJ1-1 | TRBV7-6 | CASSLEGWATEAFF
TRBJ2-7 | TRBV6-2/TRBV6-3 | CARPQGSPSWNEQYF
TRBJ1-1 | TRBV19 | CASSIKVLEGNSVAEAFF
TRBJ2-5 | TRBV20-1 | CSAGQGAIETQYF
TRBJ2-3 | TRBV28 | CASSLFPGSTDTQYF
TRBJ2-1 | TRBV15 | CATSRDPGGGNEQFF
TRBJ2-2 | TRBV14 | CASSQDATSDYTGELFF
TRBJ1-4 | TRBV6-2/TRBV6-3 | CASSPPRGKLFF
TRBJ1-5 | TRBV6-2/TRBV6-3 | CASSFQQGQPQHF
TRBJ1-1 | TRBV18 | CASSLNLRDTEAFF
TRBJ1-2 | TRBV12-3/TRBV12-4 | CASSSSLSMYGYTF
TRBJ2-1 | TRBV4-1 | CASSQEPDRARFSSYNEQFF
TRBJ2-1 | TRBV2 | CASSQSRLRPGNNEQFF
TRBJ2-7 | TRBV20-1 | CSASWSSGGSYEQYF
TRBJ1-1 | TRBV11-3 | CASRQTGAGDTEAFF
TRBJ2-7 | TRBV28 | CASSLEQGEQYF
TRBJ2-7 | TRBV28 | CASSLFQDEQYF
TRBJ2-1 | TRBV15 | CATSRDGTSGRDEQFF
TRBJ2-7 | TRBV11-2 | CASSRSYEQYF
TRBJ2-7 | TRBV10-3 | CAISGDRGYEQYF
TRBJ2-7 | TRBV5-6 | CASSLLAGVGYEQYF
TRBJ1-5 | TRBV6-2/TRBV6-3 | CASNPRDRELSNQPQHF
TRBJ2-7 | TRBV27 | CASSPRTSGGYEQYF
TRBJ1-5 | TRBV6-1 | CASSESRGRSNQPQHF
TRBJ2-1 | TRBV20-1 | CSATSGSIHNEQFF
TRBJ1-1 | TRBV11-2 | CASRGGFGTEAFF
TRBJ1-4 | TRBV15 | CATGGRSSTNEKLFF
TRBJ1-3 | TRBV7-8 | CASSLTSFSGNTIYF
TRBJ2-5 | TRBV28 | CASSGRDATQETQYF
TRBJ1-2 | TRBV10-3 | CAISEEGDYGYTF
TRBJ2-1 | TRBV7-2 | CASSPRSYEQFF
TRBJ1-5 | TRBV19 | CASSPGRYSNQPQHF
TRBJ2-3 | TRBV19 | CARPRATPPDTQYF
TRBJ2-3 | TRBV20-1 | CSARTGGVTADTQYF
TRBJ2-3 | TRBV10-1 | CASSGTGTAERADTQYF
TRBJ1-2 | TRBV28 | CASSLGDLTYGYTF
TRBJ2-3 | TRBV2 | CASSPEYPAADTQYF
TRBJ1-1 | TRBV30 | CAWSVGEGTEAFF
TRBJ2-1 | TRBV6-1 | CASTLLGGGRSEQFF
TRBJ1-2 | TRBV12-3/TRBV12-4 | CASSFLTVNYGYTF
TRBJ1-5 | TRBV19 | CASSRARNQPQHF
TRBJ1-6 | TRBV9 | CASSVDVSLIISPLHF
TRBJ2-2 | TRBV7-9 | CATGTPNTGELFF
TRBJ2-3 | TRBV20-1 | CSARERFSTDTQYF
TRBJ2-3 | TRBV28 | CASMGGREADTQYF
TRBJ2-7 | TRBV29-1 | CSVGGGRGHNEQYF
TRBJ2-2 | TRBV5-1 | CASSLTVTGELFF
TRBJ2-3 | TRBV7-2 | CASSLQVSTDTQYF
TRBJ2-7 | TRBV20-1 | CSARGYAYEQYF
TRBJ2-1 | TRBV5-5 | CASSSGLAFYNEQFF
TRBJ2-3 | TRBV6-4 | CASGGLAGTDTQYF
TRBJ2-7 | TRBV28 | CASSLRWQGVEQYF
TRBJ2-5 | TRBV7-9 | CASSPGLGIQETQYF
TRBJ1-6 | TRBV11-2 | CASSGTLGSNSPLHF
TRBJ2-5 | TRBV7-9 | CASYPALTSDIQETQYF
TRBJ2-1 | TRBV18 | CASSPSQGSEDEQFF
TRBJ1-6 | TRBV25-1 | CASSESGLSSPLHF
TRBJ2-5 | TRBV7-2 | CASSLWQQETQYF